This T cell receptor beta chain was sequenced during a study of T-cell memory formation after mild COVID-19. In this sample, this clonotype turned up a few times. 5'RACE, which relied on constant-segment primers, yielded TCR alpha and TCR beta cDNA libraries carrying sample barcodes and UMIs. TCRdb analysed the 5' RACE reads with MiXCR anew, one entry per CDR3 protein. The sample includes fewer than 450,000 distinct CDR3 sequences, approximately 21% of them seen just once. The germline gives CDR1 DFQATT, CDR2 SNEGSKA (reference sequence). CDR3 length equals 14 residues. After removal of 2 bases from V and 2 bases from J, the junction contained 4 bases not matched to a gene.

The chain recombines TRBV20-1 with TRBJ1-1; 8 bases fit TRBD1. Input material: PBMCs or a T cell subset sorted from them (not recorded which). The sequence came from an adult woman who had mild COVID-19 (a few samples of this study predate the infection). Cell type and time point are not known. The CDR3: CSARLGQDNTEAFF. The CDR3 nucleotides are TGCAGTGCTAGATTGGGACAGGACAACACTGAAGCTTTCTTT.